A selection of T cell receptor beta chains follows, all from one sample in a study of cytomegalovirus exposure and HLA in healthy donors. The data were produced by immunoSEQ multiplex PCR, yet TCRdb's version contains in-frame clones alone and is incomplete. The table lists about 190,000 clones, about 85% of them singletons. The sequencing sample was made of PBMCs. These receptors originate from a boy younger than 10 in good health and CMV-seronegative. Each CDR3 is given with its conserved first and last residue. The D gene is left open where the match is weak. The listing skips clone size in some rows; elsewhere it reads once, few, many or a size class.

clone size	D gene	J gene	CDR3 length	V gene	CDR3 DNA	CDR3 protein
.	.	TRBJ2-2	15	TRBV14	TGTGCCAGCAGCCAGGCTACAGGGCACACCGGGGAGCTGTTTTTT	CASSQATGHTGELFF
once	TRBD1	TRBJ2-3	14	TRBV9	TGTGCCAGCAGCGTTCGGACAGGGCCAGATACGCAGTATTTT	CASSVRTGPDTQYF
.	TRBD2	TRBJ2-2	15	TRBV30	TGTGCCTGGGGCCTAGCGGGGGGCCAGAGCGGGGAGCTGTTTTTT	CAWGLAGGQSGELFF
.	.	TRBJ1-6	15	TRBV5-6	TGTGCCAGCAGCTTGGTCCGGAGTTCAAATTCACCCCTCCACTTT	CASSLVRSSNSPLHF
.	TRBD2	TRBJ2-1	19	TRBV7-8	TGTGCCAGCAGCTTAAAACTAGCGGGAGGGCTAAGGGCTATTGGCAAGCAGTTCTTC	CASSLKLAGGLRAIGKQFF
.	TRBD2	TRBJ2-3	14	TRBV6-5	TGTGCCAGCAGGATAGCGGGTAGCACAGATACGCAGTATTTT	CASRIAGSTDTQYF
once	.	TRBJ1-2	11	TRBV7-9	TGTGCCACCGACAGCCTCTATGGCTACACCTTC	CATDSLYGYTF
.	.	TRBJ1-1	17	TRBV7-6	TGTGCCAGCAGCTTAGTAATAAAGGGGAAGGGCAGCACTGAAGCTTTCTTT	CASSLVIKGKGSTEAFF
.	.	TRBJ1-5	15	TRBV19	TGTGCCAGTAGTATAGTACAGACTAGCAATCAGCCCCAGCATTTT	CASSIVQTSNQPQHF
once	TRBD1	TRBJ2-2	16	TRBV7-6	TGTGCCAGCAGCTCACCGGACAGGGGGAGCACCGGGGAGCTGTTTTTT	CASSSPDRGSTGELFF
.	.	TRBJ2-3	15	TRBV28	TGTGCCAGCAGTTCCCGGGACTTCTACACAGATACGCAGTATTTT	CASSSRDFYTDTQYF
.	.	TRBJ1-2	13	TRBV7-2	TGTGCCAGCAGCTTAGCCCCGGGAGGGGGCTACACCTTC	CASSLAPGGGYTF
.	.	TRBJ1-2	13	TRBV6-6	TGTGCCAGCAGTCCAGGGGAGACCTATGGCTACACCTTC	CASSPGETYGYTF
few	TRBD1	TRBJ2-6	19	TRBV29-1	TGCAGCGTTGAAGATAAGGGTATTGACAGGGCTACCGGGGCCAACGTCCTGACTTTC	CSVEDKGIDRATGANVLTF
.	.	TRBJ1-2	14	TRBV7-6	TGTGCCAGCAGCTTAAGGGGCAGGGGTAATGGCTACACCTTC	CASSLRGRGNGYTF
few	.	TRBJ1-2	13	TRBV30	TGTGCCTGGAGCAGACAGTCTAACTATGGCTACACCTTC	CAWSRQSNYGYTF
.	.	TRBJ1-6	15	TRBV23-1	TGCGCCAGCAGTCAGGAGACAGGCCCCCGGGAAGCCCTCCACTTT	CASSQETGPREALHF
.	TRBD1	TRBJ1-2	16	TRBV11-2	TGTGCCAGCAGCTCCCTCGACAGGGGATGGAACTATGGCTACACCTTC	CASSSLDRGWNYGYTF
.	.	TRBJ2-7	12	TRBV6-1	TGTGCCAGCAGTGAAGGGTCCTACGAGCAGTACTTC	CASSEGSYEQYF
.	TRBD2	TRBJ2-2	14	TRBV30	TGTGCCTGGATCGGGGGGGGGTTCACCGGGGAGCTGTTTTTT	CAWIGGGFTGELFF
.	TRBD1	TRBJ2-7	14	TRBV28	TGTGCCAGCAGTTTCCTTGGGACAGGGAGCGAGCAGTACTTC	CASSFLGTGSEQYF
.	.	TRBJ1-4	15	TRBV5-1	TGCGCCAGCAGCGTGGGGAGGGGAACTAATGAAAAACTGTTTTTT	CASSVGRGTNEKLFF
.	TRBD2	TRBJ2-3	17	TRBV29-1	TGCAGCGTTGAAAGGGCACGAGCGGGGGGGAGCACAGATACGCAGTATTTT	CSVERARAGGSTDTQYF
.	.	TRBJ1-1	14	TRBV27	TGTGCCAGCAGTTTCAATGGGGGGATGACTGAAGCTTTCTTT	CASSFNGGMTEAFF
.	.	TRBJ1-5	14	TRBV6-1	TGTGCCAGCAGTAGCGACAGTAGCAATCAGCCCCAGCATTTT	CASSSDSSNQPQHF
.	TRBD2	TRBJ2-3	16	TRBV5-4	TGTGCCAGCAGCTTGTGGTCTAGCGGGGAGGCAGATACGCAGTATTTT	CASSLWSSGEADTQYF
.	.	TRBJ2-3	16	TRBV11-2	TGTGCCAGCAGCTACTCCTCAAGGGGTAGCACAGATACGCAGTATTTT	CASSYSSRGSTDTQYF
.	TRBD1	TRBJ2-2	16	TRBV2	TGTGCCAGCGAGACCGGGACAGGGGGCCTCACCGGGGAGCTGTTTTTT	CASETGTGGLTGELFF
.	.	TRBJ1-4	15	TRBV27	TGTGCCAGCAGTTTATTCGCAGCAACTAATGAAAAACTGTTTTTT	CASSLFAATNEKLFF
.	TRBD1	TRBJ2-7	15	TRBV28	TGTGCCAGCAGTTCCCCTTGGGACAGCTCCTACGAGCAGTACTTC	CASSSPWDSSYEQYF
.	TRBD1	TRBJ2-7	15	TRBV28	TGTGCCAGCAGTTTTACCGGGACAGGTTTGGCCGAGCAGTACTTC	CASSFTGTGLAEQYF
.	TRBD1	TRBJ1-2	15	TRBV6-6	TGTGCCAGCAGTTACTTGGGACAGGGAGCCTATGGCTACACCTTC	CASSYLGQGAYGYTF
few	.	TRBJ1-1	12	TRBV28	TGTGCCAGCAGTCTTTCAGACAGGGAAGCTTTCTTT	CASSLSDREAFF
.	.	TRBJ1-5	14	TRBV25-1	TGTGCCAGCAGTGAACGGGACAAGCCTAAGCCCCAGCATTTT	CASSERDKPKPQHF
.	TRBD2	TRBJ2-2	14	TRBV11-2	TGTGCCAGCAGGACTAGCGGGGCCCCCGGGGAGCTGTTTTTT	CASRTSGAPGELFF
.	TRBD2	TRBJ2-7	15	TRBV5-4	TGTGCCAGCAGCGAAACTAGCGGGAGCTCCTACGAGCAGTACTTC	CASSETSGSSYEQYF
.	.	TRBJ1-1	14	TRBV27	TGTGCCAGCAGTTTATCTTCGGGAGCCCTTGAAGCTTTCTTT	CASSLSSGALEAFF
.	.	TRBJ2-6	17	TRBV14	TGTGCCAGCAGCCAGGAGACCGACTACTCTGGGGCCAACGTCCTGACTTTC	CASSQETDYSGANVLTF
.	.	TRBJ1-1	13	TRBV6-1	TGTGCCAGCATTGCAGATATGAACACTGAAGCTTTCTTT	CASIADMNTEAFF